Listed below are T cell receptor beta chains from one sample, sequenced in a study of blood T cell repertoires in COVID-19. TCRdb keeps only in-frame clones here, not all; method: immunoSEQ multiplex PCR. The sample lists some 63,000 clones; roughly 85% were seen once. The material sequenced was peripheral blood. The receptors were sampled from a human donor in a cohort sampled during active COVID-19. The CDR3 runs from the conserved cysteine through the conserved F or W. Each record gives: D gene, J gene, V gene, clone size, CDR3 DNA, CDR3 protein. A D gene is named only where the DNA matches it firmly. Rows give clone size only sometimes, using once, few, many, or a class for an expanded clone.

TRBD1 TRBJ2-2 TRBV11-2 NA TGTGCCAGCAGACAAGGGGGCGCGGTCGGGGAGCTGTTTTTT CASRQGGAVGELFF
TRBD1 TRBJ2-5 TRBV5-1 NA TGCGCCAGCACCAGGGACAGGGGGCACGGGGAGACCCAGTACTTC CASTRDRGHGETQYF
TRBD1 TRBJ2-2 TRBV5-1 NA TGCGCCAGCAGTCTGGACAGGGGAATAGGGGAGCTGTTTTTT CASSLDRGIGELFF
TRBD2 TRBJ2-1 TRBV6-5 NA TGTGCCAGCAGTTACTCATTAGCGGGGGGCCATGAGCAGTTCTTC CASSYSLAGGHEQFF
NA TRBJ2-5 TRBV18 NA TGTGCCAGCTCACCCTCTGGGGGGCAAGAGACCCAGTACTTC CASSPSGGQETQYF
NA TRBJ2-5 TRBV11-3 NA TGTGCCAGCAGCTTAGGGGCGGGGATCCAAGAGACCCAGTACTTC CASSLGAGIQETQYF
NA TRBJ2-7 TRBV13 NA TGTGCCAGCAGGACTGCGGGCCCTAAGTACGAGCAGTACTTC CASRTAGPKYEQYF
TRBD1 TRBJ2-2 TRBV5-1 NA TGCGCCAGCGATCCTGGGTACAGGGGGAACACCGGGGAGCTGTTTTTT CASDPGYRGNTGELFF
NA TRBJ1-1 TRBV5-1 NA TGCGCCAGCAGCTTAACGAGTGGGGGGATGAACACTGAAGCTTTCTTT CASSLTSGGMNTEAFF
TRBD1 TRBJ2-5 TRBV6-5 NA TGTGCCAGCAGTTGGACAGGGGGGGACCAAGAGACCCAGTACTTC CASSWTGGDQETQYF
NA TRBJ2-2 TRBV5-8 once TGTGCCAGCAGCCGAGGGCGCAATAGGAACACCGGGGAGCTGTTTTTT CASSRGRNRNTGELFF
NA TRBJ1-2 TRBV30 NA TGTGCCTGGAGTGCAGCGGCCATCAGGGGCTACACCTTC CAWSAAAIRGYTF
TRBD1 TRBJ1-4 TRBV27 NA TGTGCCAGCAGTGGGACAGGGGTGGCTGAAAAACTGTTTTTT CASSGTGVAEKLFF
TRBD1 TRBJ1-4 TRBV2 NA TGTGCCAGCAGTGGAATACAGGGGATTGAAAAACTGTTTTTT CASSGIQGIEKLFF
TRBD1 TRBJ2-7 TRBV11-3 NA TGTGCCAGCAGCTTAGAGGGACAGTCCCAGTTCTACGAGCAGTACTTC CASSLEGQSQFYEQYF
TRBD1 TRBJ2-3 TRBV7-9 NA TGTGCCAGCAGCACCTCACAGGGGTTCGAGGATCAGCCCCAGTATTTT CASSTSQGFEDQPQYF
NA TRBJ1-1 TRBV5-1 few TGCGCCAGCAGCTTGGGTTTGGGGGCGGCAGCTTTCTTT CASSLGLGAAAFF
TRBD1 TRBJ1-1 TRBV10-3 once TGTGCCATCAGTGACCCCGGGACAGAGAACACTGAAGCTTTCTTT CAISDPGTENTEAFF
TRBD2 TRBJ2-5 TRBV18 once TGTGCCAGCTCACCCCCGGGACTAGCGGGAGAGACCCAGTACTTC CASSPPGLAGETQYF
TRBD2 TRBJ2-2 TRBV4-1 once TGCGCCAGCAGCCAATTGTATTCCCGGGGGGGCACCGGGGAGCTGTTTTTT CASSQLYSRGGTGELFF
TRBD2 TRBJ2-4 TRBV19 NA TGTGCCAGTAGTAGACTAGCGGGGGTATTCGGCGACATTCAGTACTTC CASSRLAGVFGDIQYF
TRBD2 TRBJ2-1 TRBV10-3 once TGTGCCATCAGTGGGAGCGGGGGGGATTCGGGATCCTCCTACAATGAGCAGTTCTTC CAISGSGGDSGSSYNEQFF
NA TRBJ1-1 TRBV9 once TGTGCCCTCGGGGGTCCTGGGGCTTTCTTT CALGGPGAFF
NA TRBJ1-5 TRBV6-5 NA TGTGCCAGCAGTCCCAGGGGCCGCAATCAGCCCCAGCATTTT CASSPRGRNQPQHF
TRBD1 TRBJ1-1 TRBV19 NA TGTGCCAGTAGCCGAGACAGGGGGTTCACTGAAGCTTTCTTT CASSRDRGFTEAFF
NA TRBJ1-1 TRBV10-3 few TGTGCCATCAGACGCCTACAGGGAGTTTCGGAAGCTTTCTTT CAIRRLQGVSEAFF